The clone carrying this T cell receptor beta chain occurred many times. Its antigen remains unknown. The germline V gene encodes CDR1 MNHNY and CDR2 SVGAGI (reference sequence). This CDR3 has 16 residues. J gave up 4 bases and V 5 bases, and 8 bases lay outside the gene matches. The sample comes from a study of identical twins. General study findings and limits: Reduced insertions were recorded for abundant cord blood beta clonotypes, with no such pattern in memory repertoires. Compared with unrelated sharing, twin-shared out-of-frame alpha sequences had more low-probability sequences.

Among all donors, each was a healthy Caucasian. Template switching created a universal primer site, and the cDNA included unique molecular identifiers. TCRdb fed the 5' RACE reads into MiXCR, producing one record per CDR3 protein. In the table there are around 95,000 distinct CDR3 sequences, 5.9% of which are singletons. The specimen was memory T cells sorted from blood. This clonotype originated in a woman between 50 and 59 years old in good health. The chain links TRBV6-6 to TRBJ1-1; 12 bases fit TRBD1. The CDR3 spells CASSPVGTGGSTEAFF. CDR3 bases: TGTGCCAGCAGTCCGGTCGGGACAGGGGGCAGCACTGAAGCTTTCTTT.